Detailed here is one TCR beta chain. Its recognized antigen is unknown. There are no base qualities to consult, and no much larger clone falls within one base. This specimen's time point label, interpreted: patch test 3, about 24 weeks after DPC sensitization. What the treatment or condition label conveys for this sample: therapeutic diphenylcyclopropenone sensitization with weekly scalp DPC. At each patch-test visit, blood was drawn before the patch test was applied. Patients were considered eligible if aged 18 to 70, diagnosed with alopecia and deemed suitable for DPC therapy, and patients were excluded if pregnant. Unfractionated whole blood was collected in Tempus Blood RNA tubes, and total RNA was extracted from that blood. The library was produced with RACE. Sequencing used a NextSeq 500. During library preparation, unique molecular identifiers were attached to individual cDNA molecules so that TCRs could be counted quantitatively and reproducibly. Each blood RNA sample was used to sequence both TCR alpha and TCR beta chains. As for how the authors treated the data: Samples had a median of 95,638 TCRs, with a range from about 20,000 to 690,600. V, J and CDR3 annotation of the TCR reads was carried out using the Decombinator software suite. Every sample was subsampled to the same number of TCRs (28,000) for the PS versus PT1 abundance plots. Expanded TCRs were defined as absent before sensitization and observed at least eight times at the 2-week time point. TCRdb reran the public reads through fastp at Q25 and MiXCR, keeping productive beta chains. Each record represents a unique CDR3 protein, reported with the most common genes and DNA among its rows. TCRdb assigned the V and J calls; the authors' analysis was not used. The sample has some 90,000 distinct CDR3 sequences on record, 11% of them singletons. More than 1% of the sample rests with the top ten.

These data are taken from a study of human T cells and chemical hapten exposure listed by TCRdb under 2021. The study in broad terms: For sensitization, 2% DPC in acetone was applied to a 2 cm by 2 cm area of upper inner arm skin. Patients additionally received weekly therapeutic DPC doses to the scalp throughout the roughly 25-week study period. Patch testing was done on the upper back using Finn chambers containing 0.01% DPC, and results were scored after 6 days according to International Contact Dermatitis Research Group standards. The patient cohort, mostly female, included alopecia areata with under or over 50% scalp involvement, alopecia totalis and alopecia universalis. Libraries were pooled for sequencing, and variation in per-sample TCR yields was attributed mainly to small differences in library volumes within the pool. In alopecia patients, the study followed how the peripheral blood TCR repertoire changed in vivo over primary and secondary sensitization to diphenylcyclopropenone (DPC), a hapten. Blood samples were taken from patients before sensitization (week 0) and then at 2, 6 and about 24 weeks after DPC sensitization. For TCR sequencing, blood came from over 25 alopecia patients at anywhere from one to four time points (pre-sensitization, 2, 6 and 24 weeks).

Its CDR3 holds 16 amino acids, cysteine through phenylalanine. The entry retains the CDR3 DNA only, 48 bases that are in frame from base 1. Germline trimming amounts to 3 bases on V and 15 bases on J, with 21 as the count of junction bases outside the gene matches. According to the germline V gene, CDR1 reads SGHRS and CDR2 reads YFSETQ. Results the study describes overall, beyond this receptor: Because every patient had alopecia, a presumed autoimmune disease, the patients' immune response might differ from that of healthy individuals. Significantly more large CDR3 similarity clusters were formed by expanded TCRs than by pre-sensitization or healthy control sets, consistent with antigen-driven responses. After repeated subsampling, changes were observed in the strength of the expansion versus patch-test correlation and in the threshold at which the correlation became significant. No change with DPC sensitization was found in the number of TCRs above 1 in 1000 frequency, and no evidence of global repertoire structure alterations was found. Patch test score was positively correlated with the number of PT1 expanded TCRs, with significance at thresholds 8, 16 and 32 but not at 4.

The rearrangement combines TRBV5-1 with TRBJ2-1; TRBD2 fits 7 bases in the junction. The sample consisted of whole blood, taken in connection with sensitization to the hapten diphenylcyclopropenone (DPC). This clonotype was sampled from a woman aged 25 to 39 with alopecia areata. Some clones in this sample may be carry-over from other donors' samples. For the CDR3, the sequence is CASSSQPGTTNGIMFF. At the DNA level, the sequence is TGCGCCAGCAGCTCCCAACCGGGGACTACTAATGGGATTATGTTCTTC.